This T cell receptor (beta chain) was retrieved from a study of T-cell reconstitution after alpha-beta-depleted transplantation in children (dated by TCRdb to about 2016). Some background on the complete study: The study quantitatively tracked T-cell immune reconstitution after TCRalphabeta/CD19-depleted allogeneic hematopoietic cell transplantation in children using TCR repertoire profiling.

Library preparation was by PCR. Sequencing used an Illumina HiSeq 2500. TCR library preparation used molecular barcoding, with unique molecular identifiers applied to normalize quantification of the TCRbeta repertoire. TCRdb reprocessed the public reads (quality trimming at Q25 with fastp, clone calling with MiXCR) and kept in-frame beta chains. Each entry is one CDR3 protein sequence, shown with its most common DNA and genes. This sample is represented by hundreds of thousands of distinct CDR3 sequences; 9.5% to 15% of them were singletons. The ten largest make up over 2.5% of the sample. CDR1 and CDR2 are drawn from the germline V gene: SGDLS, YYNGEE. The V and J ends are trimmed by 0 bases and 7 bases, leaving 17 bases between them. The CDR3 runs 15 residues from the cysteine to the phenylalanine. The entry retains the CDR3 DNA only, 45 bases that are in frame from base 1. About this clonotype itself: What this receptor recognizes is not known. Base qualities are not provided; no much larger clone lies one nucleotide away.

This receptor was identified in a human donor who donated a stem cell graft to a child with acute lymphoblastic leukemia. This material consisted of PBMCs from the stem cell graft donor, taken from the stem cell graft. Rearrangement joined TRBV9 to TRBJ2-7; the D gene assignment is perhaps TRBD1 or TRBD2, with each matching 6 bases. The CDR3 amino acid sequence is: CASSVGGTPFDEQYF. The sequenced DNA: TGTGCCAGCAGCGTAGGCGGGACACCTTTTGATGAGCAGTACTTC. Beyond the CDR3, the reference TRBV9 and TRBJ2-7 genes provide the residues; the full variable domain reads: DSGVTQTPKHLITATGQRVTLRCSPRSGDLSVYWYQQSLDQGLQFLIQYYNGEERAKGNILERFSAQQFPDLHSELNLSSLELGDSALYFCASSVGGTPFDEQYFGPGTRLTVT.